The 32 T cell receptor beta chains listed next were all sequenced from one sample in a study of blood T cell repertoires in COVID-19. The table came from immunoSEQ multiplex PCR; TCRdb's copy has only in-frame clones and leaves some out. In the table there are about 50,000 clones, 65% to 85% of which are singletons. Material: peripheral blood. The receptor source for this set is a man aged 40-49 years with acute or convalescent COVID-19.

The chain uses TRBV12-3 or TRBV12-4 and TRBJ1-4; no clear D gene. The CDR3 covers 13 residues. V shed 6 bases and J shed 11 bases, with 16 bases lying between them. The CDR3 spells CASRRPVGGKLFF. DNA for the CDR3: TGTGCCAGCAGGCGGCCGGTGGGTGGGAAACTGTTTTTT.

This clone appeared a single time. The CDR3 spells CASSAGTLPGNQPQHF. The CDR3 nucleotides read TGTGCCAGCAGCGCTGGGACACTTCCTGGCAATCAGCCCCAGCATTTT. V is TRBV2 and J is TRBJ1-5; TRBD1 might be the D (6 bases). The V gene lost 6 bases and the J gene lost 2 bases, with 17 bases spanning the gap. There are 16 residues in the CDR3. Germline loops: CDR1 SNHLY, CDR2 FYNNEI.

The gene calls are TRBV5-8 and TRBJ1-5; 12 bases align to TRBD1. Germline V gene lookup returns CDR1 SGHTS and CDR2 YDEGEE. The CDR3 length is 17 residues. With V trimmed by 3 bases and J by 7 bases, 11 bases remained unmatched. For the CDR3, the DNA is TGTGCCAGCAGCTCTCTGGGACAGGGGGCGGCTTGGCAGCCCCAGCATTTT. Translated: CASSSLGQGAAWQPQHF.

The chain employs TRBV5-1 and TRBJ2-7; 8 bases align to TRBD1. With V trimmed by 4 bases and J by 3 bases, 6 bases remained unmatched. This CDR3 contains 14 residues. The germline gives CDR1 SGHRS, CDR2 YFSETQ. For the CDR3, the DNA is TGCGCCAGCAGCCTAGACAGGGGCAACTACGAGCAGTACTTC. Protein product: CASSLDRGNYEQYF. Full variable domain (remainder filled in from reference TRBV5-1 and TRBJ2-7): KAGVTQTPRYLIKTRGQQVTLSCSPISGHRSVSWYQQTPGQGLQFLFEYFSETQRNKGNFPGRFSGRQFSNSRSEMNVSTLELGDSALYLCASSLDRGNYEQYFGPGTRLTVT.

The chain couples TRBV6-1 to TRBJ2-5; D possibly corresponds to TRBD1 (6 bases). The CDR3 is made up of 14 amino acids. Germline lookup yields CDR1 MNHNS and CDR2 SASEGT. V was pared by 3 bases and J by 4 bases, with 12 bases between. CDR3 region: CASSEMNRVETQYF. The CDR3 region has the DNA TGTGCCAGCAGTGAGATGAACAGGGTAGAGACCCAGTACTTC.

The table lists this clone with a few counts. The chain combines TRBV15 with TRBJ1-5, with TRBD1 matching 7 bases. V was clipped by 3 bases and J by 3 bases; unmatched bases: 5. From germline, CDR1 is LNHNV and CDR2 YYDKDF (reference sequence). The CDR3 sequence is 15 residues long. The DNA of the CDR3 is TGTGCCACCAGCAGGACAGGGATTAACAATCAGCCCCAGCATTTT. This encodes CATSRTGINNQPQHF. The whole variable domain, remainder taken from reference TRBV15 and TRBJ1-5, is DAMVIQNPRYQVTQFGKPVTLSCSQTLNHNVMYWYQQKSSQAPKLLFHYYDKDFNNEADTPDNFQSRRPNTSFCFLDIRSPGLGDTAMYLCATSRTGINNQPQHFGDGTRLSIL.

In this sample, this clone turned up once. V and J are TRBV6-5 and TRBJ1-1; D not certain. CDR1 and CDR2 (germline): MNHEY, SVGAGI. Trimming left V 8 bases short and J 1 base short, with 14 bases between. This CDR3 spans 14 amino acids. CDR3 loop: CASSSEAANTEAFF. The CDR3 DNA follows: TGTGCCAGCTCCTCGGAGGCAGCGAACACTGAAGCTTTCTTT.

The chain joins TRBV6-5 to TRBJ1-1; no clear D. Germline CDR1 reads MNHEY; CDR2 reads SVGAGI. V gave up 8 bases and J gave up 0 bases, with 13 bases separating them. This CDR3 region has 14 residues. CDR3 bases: TGTGCCAGCTCCTCAGAACATCTGAACACTGAAGCTTTCTTT. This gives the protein CASSSEHLNTEAFF.

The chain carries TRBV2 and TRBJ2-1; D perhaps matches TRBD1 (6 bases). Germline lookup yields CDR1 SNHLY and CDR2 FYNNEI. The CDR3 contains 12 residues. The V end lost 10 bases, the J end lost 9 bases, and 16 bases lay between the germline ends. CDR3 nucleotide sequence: TGTGCCACCAACAGGGTACCCACTGAGCAGTTCTTC. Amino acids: CATNRVPTEQFF. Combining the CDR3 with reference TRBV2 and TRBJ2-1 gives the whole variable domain EPEVTQTPSHQVTQMGQEVILRCVPISNHLYFYWYRQILGQKVEFLVSFYNNEISEKSEIFDDQFSVERPDGSNFTLKIRSTKLEDSAMYFCATNRVPTEQFFGPGTRLTVL.

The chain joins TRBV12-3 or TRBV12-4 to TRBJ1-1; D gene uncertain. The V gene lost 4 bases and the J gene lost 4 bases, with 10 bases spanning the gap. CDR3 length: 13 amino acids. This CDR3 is CASSSPPGTEAFF. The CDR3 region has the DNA TGTGCCAGCAGTTCCCCGCCAGGCACTGAAGCTTTCTTT.

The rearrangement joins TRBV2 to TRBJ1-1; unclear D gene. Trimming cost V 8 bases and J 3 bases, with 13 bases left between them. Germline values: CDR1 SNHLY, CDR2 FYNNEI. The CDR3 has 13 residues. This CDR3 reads CASVSVADTEAFF. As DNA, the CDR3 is TGTGCCAGCGTTTCGGTAGCTGACACTGAAGCTTTCTTT. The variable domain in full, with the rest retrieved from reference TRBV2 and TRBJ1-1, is EPEVTQTPSHQVTQMGQEVILRCVPISNHLYFYWYRQILGQKVEFLVSFYNNEISEKSEIFDDQFSVERPDGSNFTLKIRSTKLEDSAMYFCASVSVADTEAFFGQGTRLTVV.

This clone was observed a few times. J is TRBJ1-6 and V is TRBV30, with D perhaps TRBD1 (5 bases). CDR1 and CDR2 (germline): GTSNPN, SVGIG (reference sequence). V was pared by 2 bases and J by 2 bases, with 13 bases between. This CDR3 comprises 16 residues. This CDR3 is CAWSPTETAYNSPLHF. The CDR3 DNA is TGTGCCTGGAGTCCGACAGAAACGGCCTATAATTCACCCCTCCACTTT.

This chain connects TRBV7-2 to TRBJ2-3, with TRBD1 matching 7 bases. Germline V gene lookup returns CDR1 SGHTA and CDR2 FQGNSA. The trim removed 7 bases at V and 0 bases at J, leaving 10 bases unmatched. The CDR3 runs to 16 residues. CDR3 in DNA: TGTGCCAGCAAATTAGGACAGGCTGTAAGCACAGATACGCAGTATTTT. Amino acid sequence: CASKLGQAVSTDTQYF.

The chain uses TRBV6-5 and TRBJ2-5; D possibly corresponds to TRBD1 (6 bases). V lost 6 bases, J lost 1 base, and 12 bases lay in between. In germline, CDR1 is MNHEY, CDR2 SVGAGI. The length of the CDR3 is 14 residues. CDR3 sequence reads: CASSRRGGQETQYF. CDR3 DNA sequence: TGTGCCAGCAGCCGCAGGGGTGGCCAAGAGACCCAGTACTTC.

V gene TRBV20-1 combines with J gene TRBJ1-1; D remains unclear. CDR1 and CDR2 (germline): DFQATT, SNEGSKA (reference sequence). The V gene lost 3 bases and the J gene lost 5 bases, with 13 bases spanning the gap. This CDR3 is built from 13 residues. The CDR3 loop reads CSASHPGGTEAFF. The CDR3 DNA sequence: TGCAGTGCTAGTCACCCCGGAGGGACTGAAGCTTTCTTT.

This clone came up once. The DNA of the CDR3 is TGTGCCAGCAGGTATACAGGGGGTGGCACGGGGGATCAGTACTTC. Translation gives CASRYTGGGTGDQYF. This chain connects TRBV5-6 to TRBJ2-7; 8 bases are shared with TRBD1. The V gene's germline CDR1 is SGHDT and CDR2 YYEEEE. The CDR3 is 15 residues long. Trimming cost V 5 bases and J 10 bases; bases outside gene matches: 17.

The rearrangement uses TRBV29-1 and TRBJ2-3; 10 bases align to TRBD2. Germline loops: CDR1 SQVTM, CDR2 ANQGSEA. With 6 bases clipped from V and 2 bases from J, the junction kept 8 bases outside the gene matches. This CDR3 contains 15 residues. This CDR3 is CSVRRTSGFTDTQYF. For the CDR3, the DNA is TGCAGCGTCCGCCGGACTAGCGGATTCACAGATACGCAGTATTTT.

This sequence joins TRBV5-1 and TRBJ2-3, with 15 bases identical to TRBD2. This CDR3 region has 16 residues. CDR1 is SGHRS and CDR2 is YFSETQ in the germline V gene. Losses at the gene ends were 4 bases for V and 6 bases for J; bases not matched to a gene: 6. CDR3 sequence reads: CASSGGLAGGQDTQYF. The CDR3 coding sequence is TGCGCCAGCAGCGGCGGACTAGCGGGAGGGCAGGATACGCAGTATTTT.

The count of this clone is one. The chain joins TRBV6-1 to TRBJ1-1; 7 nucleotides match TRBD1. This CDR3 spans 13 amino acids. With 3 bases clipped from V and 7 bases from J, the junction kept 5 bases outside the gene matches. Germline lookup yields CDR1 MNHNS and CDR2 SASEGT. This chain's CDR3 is CASSDPNRGEAFF. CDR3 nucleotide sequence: TGTGCCAGCAGTGACCCCAACAGGGGTGAAGCTTTCTTT.

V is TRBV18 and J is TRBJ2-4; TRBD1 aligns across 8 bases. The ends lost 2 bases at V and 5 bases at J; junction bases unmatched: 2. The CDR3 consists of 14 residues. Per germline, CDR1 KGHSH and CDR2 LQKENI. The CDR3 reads CASSPETGENIQYF. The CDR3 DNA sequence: TGTGCCAGCTCACCAGAGACAGGGGAAAACATTCAGTACTTC.

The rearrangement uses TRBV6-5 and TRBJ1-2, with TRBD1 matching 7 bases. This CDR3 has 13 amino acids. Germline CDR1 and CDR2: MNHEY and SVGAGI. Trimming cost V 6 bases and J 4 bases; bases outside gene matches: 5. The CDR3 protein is CASSPTGFYGYTF. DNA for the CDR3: TGTGCCAGCAGCCCGACAGGGTTCTATGGCTACACCTTC.

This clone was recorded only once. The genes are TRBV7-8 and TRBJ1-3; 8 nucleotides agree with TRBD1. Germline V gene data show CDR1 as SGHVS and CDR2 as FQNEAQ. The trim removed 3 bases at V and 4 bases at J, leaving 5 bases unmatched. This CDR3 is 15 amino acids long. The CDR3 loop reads CASSLQGARGNTIYF. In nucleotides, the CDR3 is TGTGCCAGCAGCTTGCAGGGGGCGCGAGGAAACACCATATATTTT.

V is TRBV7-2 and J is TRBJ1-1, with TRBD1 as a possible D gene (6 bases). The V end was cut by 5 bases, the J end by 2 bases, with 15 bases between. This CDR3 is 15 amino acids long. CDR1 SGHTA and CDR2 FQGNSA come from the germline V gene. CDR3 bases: TGTGCCAGCAGCCCCCAACGGACAGTTAACACTGAAGCTTTCTTT. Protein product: CASSPQRTVNTEAFF.

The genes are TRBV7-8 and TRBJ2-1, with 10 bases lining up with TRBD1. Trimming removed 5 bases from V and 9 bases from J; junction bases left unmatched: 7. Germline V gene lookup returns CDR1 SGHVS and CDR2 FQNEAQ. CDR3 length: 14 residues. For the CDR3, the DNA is TGTGCCAGCAGCCGGGGGACAGGGGTCGGTGAGCAGTTCTTC. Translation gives CASSRGTGVGEQFF. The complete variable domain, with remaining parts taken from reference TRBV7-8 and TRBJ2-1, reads GAGVSQSPRYKVAKRGQDVALRCDPISGHVSLFWYQQALGQGPEFLTYFQNEAQLDKSGLPSDRFFAERPEGSVSTLKIQRTQQEDSAVYLCASSRGTGVGEQFFGPGTRLTVL.

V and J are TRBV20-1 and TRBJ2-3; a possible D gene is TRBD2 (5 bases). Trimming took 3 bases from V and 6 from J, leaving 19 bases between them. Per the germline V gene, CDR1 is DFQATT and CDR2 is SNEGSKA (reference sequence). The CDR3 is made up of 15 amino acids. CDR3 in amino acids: CSASETWAGADTQYF. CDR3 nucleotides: TGCAGTGCTAGTGAAACCTGGGCGGGCGCGGATACGCAGTATTTT.

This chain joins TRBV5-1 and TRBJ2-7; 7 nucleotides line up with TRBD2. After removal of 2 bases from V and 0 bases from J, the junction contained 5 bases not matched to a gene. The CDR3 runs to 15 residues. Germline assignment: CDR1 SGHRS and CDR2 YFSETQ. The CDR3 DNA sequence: TGCGCCAGCAGCTTCGGGACTACCGACTCCTACGAGCAGTACTTC. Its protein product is CASSFGTTDSYEQYF.

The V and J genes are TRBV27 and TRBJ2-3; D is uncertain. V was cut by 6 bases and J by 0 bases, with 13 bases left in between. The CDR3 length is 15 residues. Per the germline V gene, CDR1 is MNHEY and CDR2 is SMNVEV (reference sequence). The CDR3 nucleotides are TGTGCCAGCAGCCACTCTCCCCGAAGCACAGATACGCAGTATTTT. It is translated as CASSHSPRSTDTQYF.

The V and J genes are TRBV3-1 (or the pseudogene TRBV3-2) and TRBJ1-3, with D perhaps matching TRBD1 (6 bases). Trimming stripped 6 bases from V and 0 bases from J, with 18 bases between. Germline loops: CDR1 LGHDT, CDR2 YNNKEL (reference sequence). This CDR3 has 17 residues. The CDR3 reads CASSHWDRTVSGNTIYF. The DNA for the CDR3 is TGTGCCAGCAGTCATTGGGACCGGACAGTCTCTGGAAACACCATATATTTT.

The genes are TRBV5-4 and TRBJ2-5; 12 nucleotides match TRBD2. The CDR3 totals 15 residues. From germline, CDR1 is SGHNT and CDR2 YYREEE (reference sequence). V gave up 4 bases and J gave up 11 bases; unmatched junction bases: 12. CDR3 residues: CASSQKTSGSHKQYF. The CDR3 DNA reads TGTGCCAGCAGCCAAAAGACTAGCGGGAGTCATAAACAGTACTTC. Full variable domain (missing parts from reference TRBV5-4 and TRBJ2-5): ETGVTQSPTHLIKTRGQQVTLRCSSQSGHNTVSWYQQALGQGPQFIFQYYREEENGRGNFPPRFSGLQFPNYSSELNVNALELDDSALYLCASSQKTSGSHKQYFGPGTRLLVL.

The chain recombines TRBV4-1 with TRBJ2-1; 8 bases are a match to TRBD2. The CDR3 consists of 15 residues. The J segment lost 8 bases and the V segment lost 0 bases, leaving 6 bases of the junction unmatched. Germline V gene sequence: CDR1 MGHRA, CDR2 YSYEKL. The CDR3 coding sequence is TGCGCCAGCAGCCAAGACTGGAGCGGGAGATATGAGCAGTTCTTC. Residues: CASSQDWSGRYEQFF.

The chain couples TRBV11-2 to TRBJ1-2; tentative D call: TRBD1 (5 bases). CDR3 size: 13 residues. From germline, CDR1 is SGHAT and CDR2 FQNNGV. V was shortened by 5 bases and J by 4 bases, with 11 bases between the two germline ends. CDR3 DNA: TGTGCCAGCAGCCCCGCCGGGGGCTATGGCTACACCTTC. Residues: CASSPAGGYGYTF.

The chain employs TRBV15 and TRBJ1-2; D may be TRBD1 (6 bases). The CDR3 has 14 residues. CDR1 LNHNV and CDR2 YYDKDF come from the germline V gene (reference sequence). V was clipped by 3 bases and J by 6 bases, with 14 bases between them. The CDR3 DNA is TGTGCCACCAGCAGGGAACAGGGACGAGATGGCTACACCTTC. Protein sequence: CATSREQGRDGYTF.